This T cell receptor (beta chain) was recovered during a study of blood T cell repertoires in COVID-19. On the study more broadly: Sites in the United States, Italy and Spain provided acute and convalescent COVID-19 samples. T cells, B-cell-depleted T cells, or PBMCs provided the cDNA or gDNA that served as material.

As handled by the study authors: The authors estimated nucleated cell counts from reference gene primer amplification. Data came from immunoSEQ multiplex PCR; TCRdb stores just in-frame clones and leaves some out. The V and J calls and clone size were taken over from that table, and D and trimming were inferred from the DNA. The sample comprises approximately 140,000 clones, roughly 90% of which are singletons, and about 2% rests with the top ten. CDR3 length: 13 amino acids. Germline CDR1 and CDR2: SNHLY and FYNNEI. Trimming took 7 bases from V and 6 from J, leaving 12 bases between them. What was sequenced was peripheral blood. The sequence derives from a man between 65 and 80 years old with active COVID-19. This chain joins TRBV2 and TRBJ2-2; D uncertain. This CDR3 is CASKLGEAGELFF. The DNA of the CDR3 is TGTGCCAGCAAGCTAGGAGAAGCCGGGGAGCTGTTTTTT.